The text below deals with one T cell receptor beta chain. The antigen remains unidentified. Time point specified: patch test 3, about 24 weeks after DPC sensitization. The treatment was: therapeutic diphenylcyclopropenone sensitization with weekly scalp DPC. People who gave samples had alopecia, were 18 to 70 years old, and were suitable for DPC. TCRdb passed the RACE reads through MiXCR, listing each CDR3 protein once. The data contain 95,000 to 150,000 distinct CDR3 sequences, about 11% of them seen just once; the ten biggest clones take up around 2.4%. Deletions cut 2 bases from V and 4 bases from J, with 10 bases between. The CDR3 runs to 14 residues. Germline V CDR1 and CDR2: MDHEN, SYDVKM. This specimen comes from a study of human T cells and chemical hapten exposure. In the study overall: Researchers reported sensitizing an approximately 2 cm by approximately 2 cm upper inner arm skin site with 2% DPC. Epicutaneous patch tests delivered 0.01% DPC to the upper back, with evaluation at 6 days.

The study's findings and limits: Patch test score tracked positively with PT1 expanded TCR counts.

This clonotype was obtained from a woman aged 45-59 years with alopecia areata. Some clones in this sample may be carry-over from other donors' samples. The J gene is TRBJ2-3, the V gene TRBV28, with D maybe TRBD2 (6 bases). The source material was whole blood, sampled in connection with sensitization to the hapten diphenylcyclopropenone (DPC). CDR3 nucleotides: TGTGCCAGCAGTTTACTTTCGGGGGCAGATACGCAGTATTTT. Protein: CASSLLSGADTQYF.